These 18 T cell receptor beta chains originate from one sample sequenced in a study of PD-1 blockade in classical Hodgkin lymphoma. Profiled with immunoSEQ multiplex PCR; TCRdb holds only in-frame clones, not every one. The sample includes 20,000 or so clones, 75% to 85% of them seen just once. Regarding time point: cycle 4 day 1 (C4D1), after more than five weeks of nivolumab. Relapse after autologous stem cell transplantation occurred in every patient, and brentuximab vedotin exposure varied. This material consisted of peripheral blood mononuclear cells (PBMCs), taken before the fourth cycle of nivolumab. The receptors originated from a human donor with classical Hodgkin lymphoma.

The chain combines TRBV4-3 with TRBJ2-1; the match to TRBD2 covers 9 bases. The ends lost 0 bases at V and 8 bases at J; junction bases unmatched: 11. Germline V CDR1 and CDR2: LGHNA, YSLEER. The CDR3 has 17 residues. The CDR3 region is CASSQEAGTSLTHEQFF. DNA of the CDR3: TGCGCCAGCAGCCAAGAGGCAGGGACTAGCCTCACTCATGAGCAGTTCTTC.

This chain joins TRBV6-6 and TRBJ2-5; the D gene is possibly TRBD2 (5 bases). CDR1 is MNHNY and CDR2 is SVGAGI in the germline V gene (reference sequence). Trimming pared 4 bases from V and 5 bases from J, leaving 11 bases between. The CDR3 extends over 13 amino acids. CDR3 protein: CASSLTPGETQYF. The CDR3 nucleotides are TGTGCCAGCAGTTTGACCCCGGGGGAGACCCAGTACTTC.

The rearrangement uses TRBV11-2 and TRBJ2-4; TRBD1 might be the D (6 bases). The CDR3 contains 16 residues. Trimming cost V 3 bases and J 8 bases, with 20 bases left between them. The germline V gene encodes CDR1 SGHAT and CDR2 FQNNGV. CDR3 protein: CASSLWSGVGIDIQYF. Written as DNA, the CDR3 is TGTGCCAGCAGCTTGTGGTCAGGGGTTGGGATAGACATTCAGTACTTC.

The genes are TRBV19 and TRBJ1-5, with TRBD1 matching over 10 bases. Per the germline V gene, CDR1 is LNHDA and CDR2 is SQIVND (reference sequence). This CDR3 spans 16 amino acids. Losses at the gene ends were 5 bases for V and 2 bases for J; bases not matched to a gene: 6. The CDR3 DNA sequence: TGTGCCAGTAGTTTCCTGGGGACAGGGGGCAATCAGCCCCAGCATTTT. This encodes CASSFLGTGGNQPQHF. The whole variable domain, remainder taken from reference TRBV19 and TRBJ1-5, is DGGITQSPKYLFRKEGQNVTLSCEQNLNHDAMYWYRQDPGQGLRLIYYSQIVNDFQKGDIAEGYSVSREKKESFPLTVTSAQKNPTAFYLCASSFLGTGGNQPQHFGDGTRLSIL.

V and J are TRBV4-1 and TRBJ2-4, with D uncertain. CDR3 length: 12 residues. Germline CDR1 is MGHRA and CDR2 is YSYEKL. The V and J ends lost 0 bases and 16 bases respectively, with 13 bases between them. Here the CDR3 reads CASSQDSTFKYF. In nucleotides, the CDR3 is TGCGCCAGCAGCCAAGATAGTACTTTTAAATACTTC.

This CDR3 reads CASSLANGGRAPDTQYF. CDR3 DNA sequence: TGTGCCAGCAGCTTGGCCAATGGCGGGAGGGCCCCAGATACGCAGTATTTT. The V and J genes are TRBV7-2 and TRBJ2-3; 9 nucleotides align to TRBD2. The CDR3 has 17 amino acids. CDR1 is SGHTA and CDR2 is FQGNSA in the germline V gene. Trimming at V came to 3 bases and at J to 4 bases, leaving 11 bases not matched to a gene.

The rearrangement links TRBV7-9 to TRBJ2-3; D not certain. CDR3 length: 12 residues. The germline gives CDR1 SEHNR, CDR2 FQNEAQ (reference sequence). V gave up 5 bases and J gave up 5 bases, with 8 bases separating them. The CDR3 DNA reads TGTGCCAGCAGCCGACTCGGAGATACGCAGTATTTT. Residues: CASSRLGDTQYF. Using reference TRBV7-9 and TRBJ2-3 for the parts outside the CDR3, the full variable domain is DTGVSQNPRHKITKRGQNVTFRCDPISEHNRLYWYRQTLGQGPEFLTYFQNEAQLEKSRLLSDRFSAERPKGSFSTLEIQRTEQGDSAMYLCASSRLGDTQYFGPGTRLTVL.

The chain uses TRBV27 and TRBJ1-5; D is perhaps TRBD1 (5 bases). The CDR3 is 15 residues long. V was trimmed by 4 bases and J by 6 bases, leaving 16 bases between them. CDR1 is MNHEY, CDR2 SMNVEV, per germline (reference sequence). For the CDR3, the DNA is TGTGCCAGCAGTTCCGGACAAGCCTGGGGTCAGCCCCAGCATTTT. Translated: CASSSGQAWGQPQHF.

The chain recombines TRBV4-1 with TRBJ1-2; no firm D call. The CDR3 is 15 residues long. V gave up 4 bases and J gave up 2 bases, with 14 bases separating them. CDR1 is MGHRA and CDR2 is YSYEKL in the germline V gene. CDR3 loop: CASSPYEGTNYGYTF. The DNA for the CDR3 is TGCGCCAGCAGCCCTTATGAGGGCACGAACTATGGCTACACCTTC.

The CDR3 DNA follows: TGTGCCAGCAGGGCGGGACAGCATGAAAAACTGTTTTTT. Translating it yields CASRAGQHEKLFF. This chain uses TRBV6-5 with TRBJ1-4, with TRBD1 matching 7 bases. Trimming removed 6 bases from V and 6 bases from J; junction bases left unmatched: 4. This CDR3 spans 13 amino acids. From germline, CDR1 is MNHEY and CDR2 SVGAGI.

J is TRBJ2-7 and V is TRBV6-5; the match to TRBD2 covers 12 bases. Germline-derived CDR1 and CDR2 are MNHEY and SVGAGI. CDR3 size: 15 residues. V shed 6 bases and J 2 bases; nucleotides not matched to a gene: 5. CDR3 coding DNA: TGTGCCAGCAGATCGACTAGCGGGAGACCCTACGAGCAGTACTTC. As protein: CASRSTSGRPYEQYF.

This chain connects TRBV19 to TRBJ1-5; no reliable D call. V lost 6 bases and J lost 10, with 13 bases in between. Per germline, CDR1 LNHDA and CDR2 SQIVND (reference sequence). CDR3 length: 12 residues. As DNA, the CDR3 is TGTGCCAGTAGCCAACCCTACTCTCCCCAGCATTTT. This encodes CASSQPYSPQHF.

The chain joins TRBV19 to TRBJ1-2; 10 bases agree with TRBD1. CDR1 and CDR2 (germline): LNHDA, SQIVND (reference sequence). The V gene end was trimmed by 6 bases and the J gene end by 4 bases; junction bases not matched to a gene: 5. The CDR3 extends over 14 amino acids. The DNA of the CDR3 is TGTGCCAGTAGCCGGGACAGGGGCCTCTATGGCTACACCTTC. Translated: CASSRDRGLYGYTF.

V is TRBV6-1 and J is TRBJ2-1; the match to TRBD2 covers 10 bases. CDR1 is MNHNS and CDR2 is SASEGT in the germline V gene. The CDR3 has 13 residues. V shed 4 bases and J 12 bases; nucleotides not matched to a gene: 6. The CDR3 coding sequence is TGTGCCAGCAGTGGGCTAGCGGGAGATGGGCAGTTCTTC. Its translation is CASSGLAGDGQFF.

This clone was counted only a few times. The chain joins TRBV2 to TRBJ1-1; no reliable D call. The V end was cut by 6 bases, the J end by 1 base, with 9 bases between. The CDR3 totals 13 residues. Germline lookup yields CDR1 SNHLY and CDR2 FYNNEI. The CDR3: CASRGRTNTEAFF. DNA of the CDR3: TGTGCCAGCAGGGGTCGGACGAACACTGAAGCTTTCTTT.

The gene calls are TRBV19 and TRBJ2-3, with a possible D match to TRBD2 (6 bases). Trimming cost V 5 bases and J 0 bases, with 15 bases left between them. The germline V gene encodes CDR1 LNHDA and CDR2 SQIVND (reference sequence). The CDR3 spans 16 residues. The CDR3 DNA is TGTGCCAGTAGTGGGCTGGGACTCCCAAGCACAGATACGCAGTATTTT. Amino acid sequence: CASSGLGLPSTDTQYF. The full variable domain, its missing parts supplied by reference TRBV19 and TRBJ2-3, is DGGITQSPKYLFRKEGQNVTLSCEQNLNHDAMYWYRQDPGQGLRLIYYSQIVNDFQKGDIAEGYSVSREKKESFPLTVTSAQKNPTAFYLCASSGLGLPSTDTQYFGPGTRLTVL.

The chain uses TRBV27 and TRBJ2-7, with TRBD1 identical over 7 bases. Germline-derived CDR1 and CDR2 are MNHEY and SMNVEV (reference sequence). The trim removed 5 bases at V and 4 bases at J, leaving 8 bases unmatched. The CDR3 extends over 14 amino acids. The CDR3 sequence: CASSPLTGEYEQYF. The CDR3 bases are TGTGCCAGCAGTCCTCTCACAGGGGAATACGAGCAGTACTTC.

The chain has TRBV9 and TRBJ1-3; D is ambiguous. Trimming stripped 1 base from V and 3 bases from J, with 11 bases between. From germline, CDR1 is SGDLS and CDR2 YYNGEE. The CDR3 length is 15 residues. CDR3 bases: TGTGCCAGCAGCGTAAGTTCGAGACATGGAAACACCATATATTTT. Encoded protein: CASSVSSRHGNTIYF.